These T cell receptor beta chains were read from a single sample in a study of blood T cell repertoires in COVID-19. Generated by immunoSEQ multiplex PCR, the TCRdb table keeps only in-frame clones and is missing some. The sample records roughly 62,000 clones, approximately 80% being singletons. Sequenced sample: peripheral blood. The receptor source for this set is an elderly woman with active or convalescent COVID-19. CDR3s include the opening cysteine and the closing phenylalanine or tryptophan. D genes are given only for firm matches. Clone size, where shown, is once, few, many, or a class for clones that have expanded.

V,D,J,size,CDR3,DNA
TRBV6-6,NA,TRBJ1-5,many,CASSRGGGPLSNQPQHF,TGTGCCAGCAGTCGCGGGGGGGGGCCATTAAGCAATCAGCCCCAGCATTTT
TRBV11-3,TRBD2,TRBJ2-6,once,CASSPQRGPSVLTF,TGTGCCAGCAGCCCCCAGCGGGGGCCAAGCGTCCTGACTTTC
TRBV19,TRBD2,TRBJ2-2,NA,CASTHLGGLRAGELFF,TGTGCCAGTACCCATTTGGGGGGGTTGAGGGCCGGGGAGCTGTTTTTT
TRBV20-1,TRBD2,TRBJ2-4,NA,CSASGGLAQLAKNIQYF,TGCAGTGCTAGTGGGGGACTAGCGCAACTAGCCAAAAACATTCAGTACTTC
TRBV6-5,NA,TRBJ1-1,NA,CASRVTGIGTEAFF,TGTGCCAGCAGGGTTACAGGGATAGGCACTGAAGCTTTCTTT
TRBV5-5,NA,TRBJ2-5,NA,CASSDGTYYLEETQYF,TGTGCCAGCAGCGACGGGACTTATTATCTAGAAGAGACCCAGTACTTC
TRBV6-1,NA,TRBJ1-3,NA,CASSEARQRNSGNTIYF,TGTGCCAGCAGTGAAGCGCGACAGCGAAACTCTGGAAACACCATATATTTT
TRBV6-4,NA,TRBJ1-2,once,CASSVDRPYGYTF,TGTGCCAGCAGCGTAGACAGGCCCTATGGCTACACCTTC
TRBV15,NA,TRBJ1-2,few,CATSRGSTRGSYGYTF,TGTGCCACCAGCAGAGGAAGTACGCGGGGGAGCTATGGCTACACCTTC
TRBV13,NA,TRBJ1-1,NA,CASSIVQGPLNTEAFF,TGTGCCAGCAGCATCGTACAGGGCCCGTTGAACACTGAAGCTTTCTTT
TRBV3-1/TRBV3-2,NA,TRBJ2-5,NA,CASSPGRGRGASETQYF,TGTGCCAGCAGCCCTGGGAGGGGGCGGGGGGCGAGCGAGACCCAGTACTTC
TRBV5-1,TRBD2,TRBJ2-5,few,CASSFASGAIPETQYF,TGCGCCAGCAGCTTCGCTAGCGGGGCGATCCCAGAGACCCAGTACTTC
TRBV19,TRBD1,TRBJ1-5,NA,CASRDRPSLAQPQHF,TGTGCCAGTCGGGACAGGCCCAGTCTGGCTCAGCCCCAGCATTTT
TRBV11-2,NA,TRBJ1-1,NA,CASSLEGGPGAFF,TGTGCCAGCAGCTTAGAAGGTGGGCCCGGAGCTTTCTTT
TRBV11-2,NA,TRBJ2-2,once,CASSLAAYTGELFF,TGTGCCAGCAGCTTAGCTGCGTACACCGGGGAGCTGTTTTTT
TRBV4-1,NA,TRBJ1-1,NA,CASSPTPGLNTEAFF,TGCGCCAGCAGCCCTACTCCAGGTCTGAACACTGAAGCTTTCTTT
TRBV6-5,NA,TRBJ1-1,NA,CASSYGGTEAFF,TGTGCCAGCAGTTACGGAGGTACTGAAGCTTTCTTT
TRBV11-1,NA,TRBJ2-7,NA,CASSLGGTVSYEQYF,TGTGCCAGCAGCTTAGGAGGAACCGTCTCCTACGAGCAGTACTTC
TRBV10-1,TRBD1,TRBJ1-5,few,CASPFGTGRSNQPQHF,TGCGCCAGCCCGTTCGGGACAGGGAGGAGCAATCAGCCCCAGCATTTT
TRBV13,TRBD1,TRBJ1-6,NA,CASSTNRGTGNSPLHF,TGTGCCAGCAGTACCAACAGGGGTACGGGGAATTCACCCCTCCACTTT
TRBV9,NA,TRBJ2-5,NA,CASSVGALEETQYF,TGTGCCAGCAGCGTAGGAGCCCTGGAAGAGACCCAGTACTTC
TRBV30,TRBD1,TRBJ1-2,NA,CAWSEGTGVPMDGYTF,TGTGCCTGGAGTGAGGGGACAGGGGTCCCCATGGATGGCTACACCTTC
TRBV7-9,NA,TRBJ2-7,NA,CASSPRASEQYF,TGTGCCAGCAGCCCCAGGGCCTCCGAGCAGTACTTC
TRBV12-3/TRBV12-4,NA,TRBJ1-1,NA,CASSSGGGGAFF,TGTGCCAGCAGTTCGGGAGGGGGTGGAGCTTTCTTT
TRBV9,NA,TRBJ1-4,few,CASSVGATGTNEKLFF,TGTGCCAGCAGCGTAGGTGCGACAGGAACTAATGAAAAACTGTTTTTT
TRBV5-4,NA,TRBJ1-1,NA,CASSGGGTQNTEAFF,TGTGCCAGCAGCGGGGGGGGGACCCAGAACACTGAAGCTTTCTTT
TRBV6-4,NA,TRBJ1-2,NA,CASSDSTDRTNYGYTF,TGTGCCAGCAGTGACTCCACAGACAGGACAAACTATGGCTACACCTTC
TRBV29-1,NA,TRBJ1-4,NA,CSVGLTNEKLFF,TGCAGCGTGGGGCTGACTAATGAAAAACTGTTTTTT
TRBV7-6,TRBD1,TRBJ1-2,few,CASSPGQGNYGYTF,TGTGCCAGCAGTCCCGGACAGGGAAACTATGGCTACACCTTC
TRBV5-4,TRBD1,TRBJ1-1,NA,CASSQGQKNTEAFF,TGTGCCAGCAGCCAGGGACAGAAGAACACTGAAGCTTTCTTT
TRBV9,NA,TRBJ1-2,NA,CASSVSLFPGTWDGYTF,TGTGCCAGCAGCGTATCCCTTTTTCCCGGGACATGGGATGGCTACACCTTC
TRBV5-1,TRBD1,TRBJ2-7,NA,CASSLGQGADEQYF,TGCGCCAGCAGCTTGGGACAGGGGGCGGACGAGCAGTACTTC
TRBV18,TRBD1,TRBJ2-7,few,CASSLETAGQGYEQYF,TGTGCCAGCTCCCTCGAAACGGCGGGACAGGGCTACGAGCAGTACTTC